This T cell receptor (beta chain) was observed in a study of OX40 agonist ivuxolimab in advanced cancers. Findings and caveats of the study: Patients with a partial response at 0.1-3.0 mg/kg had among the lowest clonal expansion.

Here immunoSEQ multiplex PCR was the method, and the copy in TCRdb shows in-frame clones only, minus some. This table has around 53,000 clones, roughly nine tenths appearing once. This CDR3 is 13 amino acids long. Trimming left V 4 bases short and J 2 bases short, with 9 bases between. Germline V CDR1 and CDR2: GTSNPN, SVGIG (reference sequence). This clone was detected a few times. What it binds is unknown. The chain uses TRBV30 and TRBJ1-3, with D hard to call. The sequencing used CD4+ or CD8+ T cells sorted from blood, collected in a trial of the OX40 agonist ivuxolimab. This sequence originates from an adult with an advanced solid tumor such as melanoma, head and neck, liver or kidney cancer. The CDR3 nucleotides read TGTGCCTGGAAAGGGATTACTGGAAACACCATATATTTT. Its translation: CAWKGITGNTIYF.